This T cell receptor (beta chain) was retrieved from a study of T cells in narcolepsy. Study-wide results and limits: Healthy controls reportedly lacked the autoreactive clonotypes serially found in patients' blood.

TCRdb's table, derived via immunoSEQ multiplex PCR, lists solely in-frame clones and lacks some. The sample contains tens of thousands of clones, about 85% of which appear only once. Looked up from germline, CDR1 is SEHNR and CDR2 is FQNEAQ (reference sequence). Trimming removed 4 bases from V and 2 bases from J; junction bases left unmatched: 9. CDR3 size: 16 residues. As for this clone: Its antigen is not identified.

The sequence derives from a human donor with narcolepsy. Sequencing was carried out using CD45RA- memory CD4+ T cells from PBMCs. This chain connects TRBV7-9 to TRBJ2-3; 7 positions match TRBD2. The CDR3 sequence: CASSSRDYLITDTQYF. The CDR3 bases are TGTGCCAGCAGCTCAAGGGACTACCTAATCACAGATACGCAGTATTTT.